This entry features one TCR beta chain sequence. Its specificity is unknown. TCRdb's copy holds only in-frame clones and misses some; the assay was immunoSEQ multiplex PCR. Of roughly 2 million clones listed, just under 95% are singletons. Germline V gives CDR1 SGHRS, CDR2 YFSETQ. J gave up 4 bases and V 4 bases, and 5 bases lay outside the gene matches. The CDR3 has 14 amino acids. The sample belongs to a study of shared clonotypes between healthy human individuals. General study points: Naive subsets generally exceeded memory subsets in estimated richness.

The naive CD8 subset, CD45RO-negative cells positively selected for CCR7, excluded terminally differentiated effector memory CD45RA+ cells. This clonotype was sampled from a man aged 18 to 35 in good health. The chain carries TRBV5-1 and TRBJ2-7, with 10 bases aligning to TRBD1. Sequencing was carried out using naive CD8+ T cells sorted from blood. CDR3 bases: TGCGCCAGCAGCACTTGGACAGGGGGGTACGAGCAGTACTTC. Amino acid sequence: CASSTWTGGYEQYF.